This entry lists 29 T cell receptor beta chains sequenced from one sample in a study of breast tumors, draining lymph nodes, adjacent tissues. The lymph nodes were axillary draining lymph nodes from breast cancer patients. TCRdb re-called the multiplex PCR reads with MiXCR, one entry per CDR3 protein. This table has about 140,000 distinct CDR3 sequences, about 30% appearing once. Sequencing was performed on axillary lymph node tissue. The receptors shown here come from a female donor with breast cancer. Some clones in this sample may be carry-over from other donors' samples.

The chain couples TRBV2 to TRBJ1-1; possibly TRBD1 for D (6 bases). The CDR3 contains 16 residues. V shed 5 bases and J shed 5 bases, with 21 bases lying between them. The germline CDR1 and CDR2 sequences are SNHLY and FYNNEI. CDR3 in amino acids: CASSRYRGGRGTEAFF. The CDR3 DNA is TGTGCCAGCAGTCGTTATAGAGGGGGACGGGGAACTGAAGCTTTCTTT.

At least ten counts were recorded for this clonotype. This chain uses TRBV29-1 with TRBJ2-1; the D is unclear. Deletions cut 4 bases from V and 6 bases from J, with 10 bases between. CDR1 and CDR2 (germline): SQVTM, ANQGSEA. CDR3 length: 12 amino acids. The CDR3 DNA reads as TGCAGCGTTGCTATTTTTAGCAATGAGCAGTTCTTC. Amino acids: CSVAIFSNEQFF.

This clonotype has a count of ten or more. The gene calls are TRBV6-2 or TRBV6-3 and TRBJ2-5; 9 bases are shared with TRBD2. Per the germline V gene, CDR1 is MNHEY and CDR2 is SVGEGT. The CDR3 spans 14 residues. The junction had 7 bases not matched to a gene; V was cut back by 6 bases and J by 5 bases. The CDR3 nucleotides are TGTGCCAGCAGGGATCGGACTAGCGCGGAGACCCAGTACTTC. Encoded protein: CASRDRTSAETQYF.

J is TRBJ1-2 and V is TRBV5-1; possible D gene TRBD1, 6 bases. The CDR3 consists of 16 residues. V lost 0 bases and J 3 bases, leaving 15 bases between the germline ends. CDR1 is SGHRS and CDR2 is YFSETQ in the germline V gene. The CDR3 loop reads CASSLGVRDTHYGYTF. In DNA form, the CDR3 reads TGCGCCAGCAGCTTGGGCGTGCGGGACACCCACTATGGCTACACCTTC.

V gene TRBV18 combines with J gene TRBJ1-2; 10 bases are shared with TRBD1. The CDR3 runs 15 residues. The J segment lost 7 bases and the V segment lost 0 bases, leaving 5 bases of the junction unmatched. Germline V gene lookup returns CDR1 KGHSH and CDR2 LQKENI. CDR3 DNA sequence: TGTGCCAGCTCACCACCCGGGACAGGGGTGAGTGGCTACACCTTC. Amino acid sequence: CASSPPGTGVSGYTF.

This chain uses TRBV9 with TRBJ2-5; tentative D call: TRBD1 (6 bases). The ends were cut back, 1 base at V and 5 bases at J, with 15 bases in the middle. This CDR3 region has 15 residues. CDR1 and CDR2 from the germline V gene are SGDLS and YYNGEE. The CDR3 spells CASSVRTVGAETQYF. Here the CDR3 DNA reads TGTGCCAGCAGCGTAAGGACGGTGGGGGCTGAGACCCAGTACTTC.

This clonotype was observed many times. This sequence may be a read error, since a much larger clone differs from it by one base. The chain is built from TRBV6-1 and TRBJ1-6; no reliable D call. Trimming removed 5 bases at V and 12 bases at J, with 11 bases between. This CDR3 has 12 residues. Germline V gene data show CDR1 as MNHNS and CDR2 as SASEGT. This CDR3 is CASSQRALPLHF. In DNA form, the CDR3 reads TGTGCCAGCAGTCAACGGGCCCTACCCCTCCACTTT.

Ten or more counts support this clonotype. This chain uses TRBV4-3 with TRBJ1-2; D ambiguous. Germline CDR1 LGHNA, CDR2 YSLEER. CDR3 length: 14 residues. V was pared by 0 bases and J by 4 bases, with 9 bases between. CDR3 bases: TGCGCCAGCAGCCAAGATCGGTCCGCCTATGGCTACACCTTC. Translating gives CASSQDRSAYGYTF.

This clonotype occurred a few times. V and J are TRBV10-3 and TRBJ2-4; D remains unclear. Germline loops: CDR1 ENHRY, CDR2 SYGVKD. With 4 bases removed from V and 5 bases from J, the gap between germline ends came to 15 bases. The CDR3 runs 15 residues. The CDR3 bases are TGTGCCATCAGTGGGTCGATGGGGATAGAAAACATTCAGTACTTC. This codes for CAISGSMGIENIQYF.

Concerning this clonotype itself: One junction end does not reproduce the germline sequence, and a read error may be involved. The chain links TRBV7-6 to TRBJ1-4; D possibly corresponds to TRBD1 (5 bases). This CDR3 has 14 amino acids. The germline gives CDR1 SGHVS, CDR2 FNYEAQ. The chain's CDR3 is CASTYTSMGGKLFF. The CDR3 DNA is TGCGCCAGCACCTACACGTCAATGGGGGGAAAACTGTTTTTT.

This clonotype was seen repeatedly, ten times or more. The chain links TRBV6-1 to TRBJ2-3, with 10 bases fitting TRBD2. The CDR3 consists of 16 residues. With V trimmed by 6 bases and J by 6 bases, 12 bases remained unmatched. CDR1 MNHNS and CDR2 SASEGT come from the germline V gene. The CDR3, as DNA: TGTGCCAGCAGATTTGGACTAGCGGTTTCTAGGGATACGCAGTATTTT. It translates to CASRFGLAVSRDTQYF.

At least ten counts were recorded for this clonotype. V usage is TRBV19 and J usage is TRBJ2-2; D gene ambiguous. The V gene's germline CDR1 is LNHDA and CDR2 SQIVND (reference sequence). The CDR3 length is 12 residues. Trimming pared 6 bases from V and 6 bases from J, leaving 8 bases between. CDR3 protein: CASSPNAGELFF. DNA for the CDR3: TGTGCCAGTAGCCCAAACGCCGGGGAGCTGTTTTTT. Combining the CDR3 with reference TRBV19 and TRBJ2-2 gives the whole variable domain DGGITQSPKYLFRKEGQNVTLSCEQNLNHDAMYWYRQDPGQGLRLIYYSQIVNDFQKGDIAEGYSVSREKKESFPLTVTSAQKNPTAFYLCASSPNAGELFFGEGSRLTVL.

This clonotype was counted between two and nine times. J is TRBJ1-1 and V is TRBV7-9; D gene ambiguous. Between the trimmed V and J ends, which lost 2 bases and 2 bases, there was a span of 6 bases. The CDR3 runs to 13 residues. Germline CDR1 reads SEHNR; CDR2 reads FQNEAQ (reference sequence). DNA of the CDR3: TGTGCCAGCAGCTTAACCCAAAACACTGAAGCTTTCTTT. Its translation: CASSLTQNTEAFF.

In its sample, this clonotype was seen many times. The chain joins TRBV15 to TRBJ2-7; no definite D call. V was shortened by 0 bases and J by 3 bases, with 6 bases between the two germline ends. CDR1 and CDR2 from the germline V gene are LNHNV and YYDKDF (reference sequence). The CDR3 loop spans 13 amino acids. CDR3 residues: CATSRDFGYEQYF. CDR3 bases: TGTGCCACCAGCAGAGATTTTGGCTACGAGCAGTACTTC.

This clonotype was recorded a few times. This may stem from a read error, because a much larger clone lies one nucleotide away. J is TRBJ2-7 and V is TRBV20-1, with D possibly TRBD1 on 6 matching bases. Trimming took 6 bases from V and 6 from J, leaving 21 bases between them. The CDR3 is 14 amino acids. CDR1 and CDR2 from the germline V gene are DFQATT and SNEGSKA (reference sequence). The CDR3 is CSARLDSSFSEQYF. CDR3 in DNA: TGCAGTGCGAGGTTGGACAGTTCTTTTTCCGAGCAGTACTTC.

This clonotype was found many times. CDR3 sequence: CASSQTDSPWSQYF. In DNA, the CDR3 is TGTGCCAGCAGCCAGACGGACAGTCCTTGGTCCCAGTACTTC. The V and J genes are TRBV4-2 and TRBJ2-5; tentative D call: TRBD1 (6 bases). V gave up 3 bases and J gave up 9 bases, with 17 bases separating them. The CDR3 spans 14 residues. Germline loops: CDR1 LGHNA, CDR2 YNFKEQ.

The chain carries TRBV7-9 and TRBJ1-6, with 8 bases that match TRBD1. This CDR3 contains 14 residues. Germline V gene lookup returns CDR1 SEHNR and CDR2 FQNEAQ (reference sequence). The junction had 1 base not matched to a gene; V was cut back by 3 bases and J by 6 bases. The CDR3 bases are TGTGCCAGCAGCTTGGGACAGGTTAATTCACCCCTCCACTTT. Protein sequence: CASSLGQVNSPLHF.

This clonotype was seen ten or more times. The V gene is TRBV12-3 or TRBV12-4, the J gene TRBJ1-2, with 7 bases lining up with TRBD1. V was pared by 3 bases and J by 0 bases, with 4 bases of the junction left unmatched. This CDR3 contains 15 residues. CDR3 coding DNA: TGTGCCAGCAGTTTCTCCAGGGGGTCTAACTATGGCTACACCTTC. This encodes CASSFSRGSNYGYTF.

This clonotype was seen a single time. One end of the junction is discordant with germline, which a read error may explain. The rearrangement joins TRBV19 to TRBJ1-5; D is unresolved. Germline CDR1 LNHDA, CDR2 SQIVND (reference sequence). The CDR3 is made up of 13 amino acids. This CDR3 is CASSRQGNRPQHF. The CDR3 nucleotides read TGTGCCAGTAGTAGGCAAGGAAATCGGCCCCAGCATTTT.

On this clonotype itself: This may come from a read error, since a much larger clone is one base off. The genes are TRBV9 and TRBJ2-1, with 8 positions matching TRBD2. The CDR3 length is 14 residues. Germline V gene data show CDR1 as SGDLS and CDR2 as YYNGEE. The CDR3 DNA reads TGTGCCAGCAGCGTAGTAACTAGCGGTGGTGAGCAGTCCTTC. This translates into CASSVVTSGGEQSF.

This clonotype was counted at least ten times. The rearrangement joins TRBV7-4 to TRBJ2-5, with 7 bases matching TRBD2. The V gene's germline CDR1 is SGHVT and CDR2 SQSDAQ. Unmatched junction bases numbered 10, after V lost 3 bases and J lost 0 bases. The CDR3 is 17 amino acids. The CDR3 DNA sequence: TGTGCCAGCAGCTTCTCTTGCGGACGGGGGGACCAAGAGACCCAGTACTTC. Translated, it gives CASSFSCGRGDQETQYF.

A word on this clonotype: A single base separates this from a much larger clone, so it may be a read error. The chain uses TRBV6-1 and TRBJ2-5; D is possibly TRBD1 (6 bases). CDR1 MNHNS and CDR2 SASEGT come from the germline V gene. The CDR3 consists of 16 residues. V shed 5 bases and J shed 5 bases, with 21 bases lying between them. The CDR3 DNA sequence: TGTGCCAGCAGTCAATCCACCTGGTACAGGGATGAGACCCAGTACTTC. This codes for CASSQSTWYRDETQYF.

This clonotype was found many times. The CDR3 loop is CASSLDEGGSGNTIYF. CDR3 nucleotides: TGTGCCAGCAGCTTGGATGAGGGAGGCTCTGGAAACACCATATATTTT. The chain joins TRBV7-2 to TRBJ1-3; D unresolved. The CDR3 is made up of 16 amino acids. V was clipped by 3 bases and J by 0 bases, with 12 bases between them. Germline V gene lookup returns CDR1 SGHTA and CDR2 FQGNSA.

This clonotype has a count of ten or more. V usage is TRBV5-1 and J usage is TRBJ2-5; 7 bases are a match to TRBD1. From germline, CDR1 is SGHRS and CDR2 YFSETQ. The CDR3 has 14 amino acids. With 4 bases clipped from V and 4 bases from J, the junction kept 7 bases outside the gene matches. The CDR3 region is CASSPGQRGETQYF. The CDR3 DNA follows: TGCGCCAGCAGCCCGGGACAGAGAGGAGAGACCCAGTACTTC.

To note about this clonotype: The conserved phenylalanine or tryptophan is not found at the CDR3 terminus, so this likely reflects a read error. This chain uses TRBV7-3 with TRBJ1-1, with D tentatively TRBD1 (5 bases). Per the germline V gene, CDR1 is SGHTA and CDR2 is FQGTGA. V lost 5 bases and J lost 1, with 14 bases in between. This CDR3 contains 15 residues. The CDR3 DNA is TGTGCCAGCAGCGGGGGGGGGACGTCGAACACTGAAGCTTTCTGT. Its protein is CASSGGGTSNTEAFC.

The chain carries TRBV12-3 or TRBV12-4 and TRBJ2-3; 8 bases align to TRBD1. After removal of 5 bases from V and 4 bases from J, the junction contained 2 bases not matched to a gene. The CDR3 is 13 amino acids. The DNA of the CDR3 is TGTGCCAGCAGTGTACAGGGGGCAGATACGCAGTATTTT. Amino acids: CASSVQGADTQYF.

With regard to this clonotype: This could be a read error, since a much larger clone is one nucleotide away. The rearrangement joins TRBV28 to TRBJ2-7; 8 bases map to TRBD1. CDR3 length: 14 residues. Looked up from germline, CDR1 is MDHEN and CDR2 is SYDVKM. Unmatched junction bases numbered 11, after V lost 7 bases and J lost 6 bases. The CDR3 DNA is TGTGCCAGCATCTCCGAGACAGGGGTCGGCGAGCAGTACTTC. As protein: CASISETGVGEQYF.

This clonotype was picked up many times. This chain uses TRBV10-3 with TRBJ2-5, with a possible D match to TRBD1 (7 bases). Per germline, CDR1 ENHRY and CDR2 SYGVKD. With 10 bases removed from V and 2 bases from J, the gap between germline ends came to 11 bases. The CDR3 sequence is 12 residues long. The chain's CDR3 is CASGTAQETQYF. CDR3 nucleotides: TGTGCCAGCGGGACAGCGCAAGAGACCCAGTACTTC.

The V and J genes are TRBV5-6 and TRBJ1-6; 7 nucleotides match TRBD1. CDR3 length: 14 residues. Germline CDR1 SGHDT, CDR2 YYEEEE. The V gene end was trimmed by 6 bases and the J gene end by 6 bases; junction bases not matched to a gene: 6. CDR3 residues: CASMQGGSNSPLHF. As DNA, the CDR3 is TGTGCCAGCATGCAGGGGGGCTCTAATTCACCCCTCCACTTT.